Below, 3 T cell receptor beta chains from the same sample are listed, as sequenced in a study of T cells in narcolepsy. Generated by immunoSEQ multiplex PCR, the TCRdb table keeps only in-frame clones and is missing some. The sample includes about 35,000 clones, around 90% of them seen just once. Sample: CD45RA- memory CD4+ T cells from PBMCs. The receptors derive from a human donor with narcolepsy.

The chain employs TRBV6-5 and TRBJ2-2; TRBD2 agrees at 7 bases. The junction had 11 bases not matched to a gene; V was cut back by 7 bases and J by 6 bases. CDR1 is MNHEY, CDR2 SVGAGI, per germline. This CDR3 has 15 residues. This CDR3 reads CASKGPSGDAGELFF. The CDR3 nucleotides are TGTGCCAGCAAGGGTCCCAGCGGGGACGCCGGGGAGCTGTTTTTT.

This chain uses TRBV7-2 with TRBJ2-1, with D perhaps matching TRBD1 or TRBD2 (5 bases each). The CDR3 is 15 residues long. V lost 2 bases to trimming and J lost 6 bases, with 14 bases between them. Per the germline V gene, CDR1 is SGHTA and CDR2 is FQGNSA. The CDR3 sequence is CASSLSGLGRNEQFF. The CDR3 bases are TGTGCCAGCAGCTTAAGCGGCTTGGGGCGCAATGAGCAGTTCTTC.

This clone was seen a single time. At one boundary the junction diverges from the germline segment, which might be a read error. V gene TRBV29-1 combines with J gene TRBJ2-7, with D unresolved. Germline V gene sequence: CDR1 SQVTM, CDR2 ANQGSEA. The CDR3 is 11 residues long. CDR3: CGVASSYERYF. CDR3 bases: TGCGGCGTTGCCAGCTCCTACGAGCGGTACTTC.